The 20 T cell receptor beta chains below all came from one sample that was sequenced in a study of T-cell reconstitution after alpha-beta-depleted transplantation in children. Unique molecular identifiers were incorporated during preparation of the TCRbeta library. Using its own MiXCR run on the PCR reads, TCRdb lists one record per CDR3 protein. Of about 610,000 distinct CDR3 sequences listed, about 10% are singletons. This specimen consisted of PBMCs from the stem cell graft donor, obtained from the stem cell graft. The origin of the receptors is a human donor who donated a stem cell graft to a child with acute myeloid leukemia.

This clonotype was counted only a few times. The chain has TRBV20-1 and TRBJ2-7; the match to TRBD2 covers 9 bases. The V gene end was trimmed by 5 bases and the J gene end by 4 bases; junction bases not matched to a gene: 9. Germline-derived CDR1 and CDR2 are DFQATT and SNEGSKA (reference sequence). The CDR3 is made up of 14 amino acids. CDR3 bases: TGCAGTGCTCCCAGTGTAGCGGGAGATTACGAGCAGTACTTC. It is translated as CSAPSVAGDYEQYF.

This clonotype has only a few counts. This sequence joins TRBV9 and TRBJ2-3, with 9 positions matching TRBD2. The CDR3 contains 17 residues. The germline gives CDR1 SGDLS, CDR2 YYNGEE. The trim removed 4 bases at V and 2 bases at J, leaving 11 bases unmatched. In DNA, the CDR3 is TGTGCCAGCAGCTCTAATGAGCGGGAGGTTTACACAGATACGCAGTATTTT. The encoded protein is CASSSNEREVYTDTQYF. Variable domain in full (rest from reference TRBV9 and TRBJ2-3): DSGVTQTPKHLITATGQRVTLRCSPRSGDLSVYWYQQSLDQGLQFLIQYYNGEERAKGNILERFSAQQFPDLHSELNLSSLELGDSALYFCASSSNEREVYTDTQYFGPGTRLTVL.

This clonotype has only a few counts. The CDR3 DNA reads as TGTGCCTGGAGACTAGCGGGAGCCAACGAGCAGTTCTTC. Translation: CAWRLAGANEQFF. The chain recombines TRBV30 with TRBJ2-1, with 11 bases lining up with TRBD2. V gave up 3 bases and J gave up 10 bases; unmatched junction bases: 5. The CDR3 totals 13 residues. The germline CDR1 and CDR2 sequences are GTSNPN and SVGIG (reference sequence).

This clonotype was observed many times. The CDR3 coding sequence is TGCAGTGCTAGAGATCTAATAGGACGCAATGAGCAGTTCTTC. It specifies CSARDLIGRNEQFF. The gene calls are TRBV20-1 and TRBJ2-1; the D is unclear. Germline CDR1 and CDR2: DFQATT and SNEGSKA (reference sequence). Trimming cost V 0 bases and J 6 bases, with 12 bases left between them. The CDR3 extends over 14 amino acids.

This clonotype occurred a few times. The genes are TRBV12-3 or TRBV12-4 and TRBJ2-3; perhaps D is TRBD1 or TRBD2 (5 bases each). Trimming took 6 bases from V and 13 from J, leaving 11 bases between them. CDR3 length: 10 residues. CDR3 nucleotides: TGTGCCAGCAGGGGGGAGTTGGAGTATTTT. Its translation is CASRGELEYF.

V and J are TRBV7-9 and TRBJ1-2, with D tentatively TRBD1 (5 bases). Deletions cut 4 bases from V and 6 bases from J, with 18 bases between. The CDR3 has 15 residues. Germline assignment: CDR1 SEHNR and CDR2 FQNEAQ (reference sequence). In nucleotides, the CDR3 is TGTGCCAGCAGCTCCATAAGTACACGGACAAATGGCTACACCTTC. Translated, it gives CASSSISTRTNGYTF.

The CDR3 is CATSGRPSGTDTQYF. CDR3 bases: TGTGCCACCAGCGGCCGGCCTAGCGGAACAGATACGCAGTATTTT. The chain employs TRBV15 and TRBJ2-3; 7 nucleotides agree with TRBD2. V dropped 5 bases and J dropped 3; count of bases not matched to a gene: 8. Per the germline V gene, CDR1 is LNHNV and CDR2 is YYDKDF (reference sequence). The CDR3 length is 15 residues.

This clonotype showed up just a few times. The chain couples TRBV29-1 to TRBJ2-1; unclear D gene. CDR3 length: 12 amino acids. Germline V lookup: CDR1 SQVTM, CDR2 ANQGSEA. The V gene lost 2 bases and the J gene lost 4 bases, with 6 bases spanning the gap. CDR3 coding DNA: TGCAGCGTTGAACACTTGTACAATGAGCAGTTCTTC. Its translation is CSVEHLYNEQFF.

This clonotype showed up many times. V gene TRBV7-9 combines with J gene TRBJ2-7; the D gene is possibly TRBD1 (5 bases). Trimming took 0 bases from V and 2 from J, leaving 11 bases between them. The germline gives CDR1 SEHNR, CDR2 FQNEAQ (reference sequence). The CDR3 contains 15 residues. Here the CDR3 reads CASSLARRGTYEQYF. The CDR3 DNA is TGTGCCAGCAGCTTAGCGCGTAGGGGTACCTACGAGCAGTACTTC.

In its sample, this clonotype was seen many times. The chain employs TRBV27 and TRBJ2-7; the match to TRBD1 covers 11 bases. J was trimmed by 3 bases and V by 2 bases; bases with no gene match: 6. The CDR3 spans 16 residues. Germline V CDR1 and CDR2: MNHEY, SMNVEV (reference sequence). DNA for the CDR3: TGTGCCAGCAGTTTAAAGGCCGGGACAGGGGGCTACGAGCAGTACTTC. This encodes CASSLKAGTGGYEQYF.

This chain uses TRBV11-1 with TRBJ2-7, with D possibly matching TRBD2 (9 bases). The CDR3 extends over 20 amino acids. Germline CDR1 is SGHAT and CDR2 is FQDESV (reference sequence). V was trimmed by 6 bases and J by 3 bases, leaving 33 bases between them. The CDR3 bases are TGTGCCAGCAGTCATCAGCGACAGGGGTCGAGCGGGAGGTCCGACTACGAGCAGTACTTC. Amino acid sequence: CASSHQRQGSSGRSDYEQYF.

In DNA form, the CDR3 reads TGCGCCAGCAGCCAGACTCTTATGGGGAGACAAGAGACCCAGTACTTC. Its translation: CASSQTLMGRQETQYF. The genes are TRBV4-3 and TRBJ2-5, with a possible D match to TRBD2 (5 bases). The CDR3 consists of 16 residues. V was shortened by 3 bases and J by 2 bases, with 16 bases between the two germline ends. CDR1 LGHNA and CDR2 YSLEER come from the germline V gene.

This clonotype was counted a few times. The chain joins TRBV29-1 to TRBJ2-7, with unresolved D. Germline assignment: CDR1 SQVTM and CDR2 ANQGSEA. Trimming left V 5 bases short and J 4 bases short, with 12 bases between. The CDR3 runs to 12 residues. The CDR3: CSVRMSAYEQYF. The CDR3 DNA is TGCAGCGTTCGGATGTCGGCTTACGAGCAGTACTTC.

At least ten counts were recorded for this clonotype. The genes are TRBV20-1 and TRBJ2-1; 10 nucleotides agree with TRBD2. The CDR3 is 13 residues long. Germline-derived CDR1 and CDR2 are DFQATT and SNEGSKA (reference sequence). V trimming: 6 bases; J trimming: 13 bases; junction bases outside the gene matches: 12. The chain's CDR3 is CSALLAGVRSQFF. CDR3 nucleotides: TGCAGTGCCCTCCTAGCGGGGGTCCGATCTCAGTTCTTC.

This clonotype was counted only a few times. The J gene is TRBJ2-1, the V gene TRBV18; TRBD2 agrees at 12 bases. CDR1 is KGHSH and CDR2 is LQKENI in the germline V gene. V was pared by 6 bases and J by 8 bases, with 8 bases of the junction left unmatched. The CDR3 has 15 amino acids. The CDR3 DNA reads TGTGCCAGCTCTCCCAGACTAGCGGGAGTGGATGAGCAGTTCTTC. It is translated as CASSPRLAGVDEQFF.

This clonotype was recorded many times. The chain recombines TRBV28 with TRBJ2-1; TRBD2 aligns across 8 bases. The V gene's germline CDR1 is MDHEN and CDR2 SYDVKM. The CDR3 has 12 residues. V was pared by 6 bases and J by 16 bases, with 11 bases of the junction left unmatched. The DNA for the CDR3 is TGTGCCAGCAGCCGCCCTTCGGGAGGGCCATTCTTC. This encodes CASSRPSGGPFF.

At least ten counts were recorded for this clonotype. The chain uses TRBV2 and TRBJ2-1, with a tentative D call TRBD2 (5 bases). The CDR3 spans 13 residues. Germline loops: CDR1 SNHLY, CDR2 FYNNEI. The V and J ends lost 5 bases and 5 bases respectively, with 10 bases between them. CDR3 sequence (DNA): TGTGCCAGCAGTATCCGACTAAACAATGAGCAGTTCTTC. This codes for CASSIRLNNEQFF.

This clonotype has only a few counts. The chain has TRBV20-1 and TRBJ2-1; TRBD2 agrees at 10 bases. V gave up 5 bases and J gave up 0 bases; unmatched junction bases: 16. The length of the CDR3 is 19 residues. In germline, CDR1 is DFQATT, CDR2 SNEGSKA (reference sequence). The CDR3 DNA reads TGCAGTGCTCCGGCTAGCGGGGGCGGATCCCAGGGCTCCTACAATGAGCAGTTCTTC. Translating gives CSAPASGGGSQGSYNEQFF.

This chain connects TRBV20-1 to TRBJ2-7, with TRBD2 matching 12 bases. The trim removed 4 bases at V and 0 bases at J, leaving 10 bases unmatched. The CDR3 runs 17 residues. CDR1 and CDR2 (germline): DFQATT, SNEGSKA (reference sequence). The CDR3: CSATMGTSGHYSYEQYF. CDR3 sequence (DNA): TGCAGTGCTACGATGGGGACTAGCGGGCATTACTCCTACGAGCAGTACTTC.

This clonotype showed up many times. The V call is TRBV5-6, the J call TRBJ1-6, with D unresolved. CDR3 length: 16 residues. Germline lookup yields CDR1 SGHDT and CDR2 YYEEEE. Between the trimmed V and J ends, which lost 4 bases and 1 base, there was a span of 12 bases. DNA of the CDR3: TGTGCCAGCAGCCTTGCCGGAGGGTCCTATAATTCACCCCTCCACTTT. Protein: CASSLAGGSYNSPLHF.